The 3 T cell receptor beta chains reported below all come from one sample, sequenced in a study of cytomegalovirus exposure and HLA in healthy donors. PCR employed 60 Vbeta and 13 Jbeta primers. This table comes from immunoSEQ multiplex PCR, and its TCRdb copy is limited to in-frame clones, with some not included. This sample carries fewer than 250,000 clones, 70% to 85% of them seen once, and the ten largest clones take 3.4%. Source material: PBMCs. The receptors here all came from a man in his forties or fifties in good health and CMV-seropositive.

The chain uses TRBV19 and TRBJ1-1; D is possibly TRBD1 (6 bases). V gave up 5 bases and J gave up 7 bases, with 14 bases separating them. This CDR3 comprises 13 residues. Per the germline V gene, CDR1 is LNHDA and CDR2 is SQIVND (reference sequence). Here the CDR3 reads CASSSSPDSEAFF. The CDR3 DNA sequence: TGTGCCAGTAGTTCTTCCCCGGACAGTGAAGCTTTCTTT.

V gene TRBV29-1 combines with J gene TRBJ2-1; D unresolved. Trimming pared 0 bases from V and 10 bases from J, leaving 10 bases between. Per the germline V gene, CDR1 is SQVTM and CDR2 is ANQGSEA. The CDR3 is 12 amino acids. The CDR3 sequence is CSVEELRSEQFF. The CDR3 DNA follows: TGCAGCGTTGAAGAATTGAGGTCAGAGCAGTTCTTC.

The chain combines TRBV6-5 with TRBJ2-7; 11 bases match TRBD2. J gave up 3 bases and V 6 bases, and 7 bases lay outside the gene matches. CDR1 is MNHEY and CDR2 is SVGAGI in the germline V gene. The CDR3 contains 15 residues. CDR3 DNA sequence: TGTGCCAGCAGAGGGGGACTAGCGGAACTCTACGAGCAGTACTTC. This gives the protein CASRGGLAELYEQYF.